This T cell receptor beta chain was captured by sequencing in a study of cytomegalovirus exposure and HLA in healthy donors. On this clone itself: The target antigen is unknown.

Trimming cost V 4 bases and J 4 bases, with 11 bases left between them. CDR3 length: 14 residues. Germline assignment: CDR1 SNHLY and CDR2 FYNNEI. General observations from the study: Researchers catalogued around 150 TCR beta chains as cytomegalovirus-associated.

PCR amplification relied on 60 Vbeta primers (plus 13 Jbeta primers). Original processing methods: In a later analysis, 10 million to 11 million of about 80 million unique beta chains occurred in at least two donors. Clones were sequenced by immunoSEQ multiplex PCR, and TCRdb holds only the in-frame ones, with some missing. V and J calls and clone size are those listed in that table; D and trimming were worked out from the DNA. This table has 200,000 to 250,000 clones, more than 65% appearing once. The source of this sequence is a man aged 50-60 years in good health and CMV-seronegative. The chain has TRBV2 and TRBJ1-5; D remains unclear. Input material: PBMCs. The CDR3 DNA reads as TGTGCCAGCAGTGTGAGGGAGTCGAATCAGCCCCAGCATTTT. As protein: CASSVRESNQPQHF.